This is a list of T cell receptor beta chains from one sample in a study of OX40 agonist ivuxolimab in advanced cancers. TCRdb's table, derived via immunoSEQ multiplex PCR, lists solely in-frame clones and lacks some. The sample yields roughly 50,000 clones, about 86% seen once. The starting material was CD4+ or CD8+ T cells sorted from blood, obtained in a trial of the OX40 agonist ivuxolimab. These receptors all come from an adult with an advanced solid tumor such as melanoma, head and neck, liver or kidney cancer. Both conserved end residues are part of each CDR3. D genes are given only for firm matches. The size of a clone is reported for some rows only, either as once, few or many, or as a class for expanded clones.

clone_size d_call j_call v_call cdr3_nt cdr3_aa
NA NA TRBJ2-2 TRBV7-2 TGTGCCAGCAGCTTAGTGGGGACGACGAACACCGGGGAGCTGTTTTTT CASSLVGTTNTGELFF
NA TRBD2 TRBJ2-1 TRBV28 TGTGCCACCTCGGTAGCGGGGGTCAATGAGCAGTTCTTC CATSVAGVNEQFF
NA NA TRBJ2-7 TRBV7-8 TGTGCCAGCACCCAAGGGGCCGGGGGCTACGAGCAGTACTTC CASTQGAGGYEQYF
NA TRBD1 TRBJ2-7 TRBV5-8 TGTGCCAGCACCTGGGGCCAGGGGGCCTACGAGCAGTACTTC CASTWGQGAYEQYF
NA NA TRBJ1-5 TRBV18 TGTGCCAGCTCACCTTCCACCGGGGGCAATCAGCCCCAGCATTTT CASSPSTGGNQPQHF
once TRBD1 TRBJ1-5 TRBV6-5 TGTGCCAGTAGGACAGGGGGCAATCAGCCCCAGCATTTT CASRTGGNQPQHF
NA NA TRBJ2-1 TRBV2 TGTGCCAGCAGTGAGGCCCAACTAGCCCAGAGGTGGTTCTTC CASSEAQLAQRWFF
once TRBD2 TRBJ2-5 TRBV7-2 TGTGCCAGCAGCTCCTCTAGCGGAGCACTACAAGAGACCCAGTACTTC CASSSSSGALQETQYF
NA NA TRBJ1-3 TRBV18 TGTGCCAGCTCAATCCCGGGACGGACTGGAAACACCATATATTTT CASSIPGRTGNTIYF
NA NA TRBJ2-3 TRBV13 TGTGCCAGCAGCTTATACAGGGAGTCAACGCAGTATTTT CASSLYRESTQYF
NA NA TRBJ1-1 TRBV18 TGTGCCAGCTCACCACTTAACATTGAAGCTTTCTTT CASSPLNIEAFF
NA NA TRBJ1-5 TRBV4-1 TGCGCCAGCAGCCAAGAAAGATACAGGGAAAATAGCAATCAGCCCCAGCATTTT CASSQERYRENSNQPQHF
NA NA TRBJ2-7 TRBV6-1 TGTGCCAGCGGCCTTGGCGGATTCTCCTACGAGCAGTACTTC CASGLGGFSYEQYF
NA NA TRBJ2-2 TRBV9 TGTGCCAGCAGCGAGGCAGGGGGGGGCACCGGGGAGCTGTTTTTT CASSEAGGGTGELFF
NA TRBD2 TRBJ2-1 TRBV23-1 TGCGCCAGCAGCCAGACTAGCGGGGTGATTGAGCAGTTCTTC CASSQTSGVIEQFF
NA TRBD1 TRBJ2-3 TRBV18 TGTGCCAGCTCACCGGGACAGGTTGGGGCAGATACGCAGTATTTT CASSPGQVGADTQYF
once NA TRBJ1-4 TRBV6-1 TGTGCCAGCAGTGAAGGGCGAAATGAAAAACTGTTTTTT CASSEGRNEKLFF
NA NA TRBJ2-1 TRBV2 TGTGCCAGCAGAGGTTGGGGCCCCCACAATGAGCAGTTCTTC CASRGWGPHNEQFF
NA TRBD1 TRBJ1-2 TRBV5-1 TGCGCCAGCACTCGGCCGGGACAGCTCTATGGCTACACCTTC CASTRPGQLYGYTF
once NA TRBJ2-1 TRBV18 TGTGCCAGCTCACGCCTTGGGGGAAATGAGCAGTTCTTC CASSRLGGNEQFF
NA NA TRBJ1-2 TRBV5-1 TGCGCCAGCAGCTTTACGGACTCCTATGGCTACACCTTC CASSFTDSYGYTF
NA NA TRBJ1-2 TRBV5-5 TGTGCCAGCAGCTTGGAGGGAGATAGGGGCAACTATGGCTACACCTTC CASSLEGDRGNYGYTF
NA NA TRBJ1-6 TRBV5-1 TGCGCCAGCAGCTTGGAGGGGAATAATTCACCCCTCCACTTT CASSLEGNNSPLHF
NA NA TRBJ1-2 TRBV18 TGTGCCAGCTCACCCGGGCAGGACCGGGGCTACACCTTC CASSPGQDRGYTF
NA NA TRBJ2-7 TRBV5-6 TGTGCCAGCAGCTCCCGGGACGGCTACGAGCAGTACTTC CASSSRDGYEQYF
NA NA TRBJ2-4 TRBV28 TGTGCCAGCAGTTTGGCAACAGGGCCGGGAGCCAAAAACATTCAGTACTTC CASSLATGPGAKNIQYF
NA NA TRBJ1-4 TRBV6-5 TGTGCCAGCCGGGGGGGACGGTTTAATGAAAAACTGTTTTTT CASRGGRFNEKLFF
NA TRBD2 TRBJ2-1 TRBV19 TGTGCCAGTAGTATAGGCGGGGGTTCCTACAATGAGCAGTTCTTC CASSIGGGSYNEQFF
NA TRBD2 TRBJ2-7 TRBV30 TGTGCCTGGAGTGTACCCGTTGGCGGGGGGAGCTCCTACGAGCAGTACTTC CAWSVPVGGGSSYEQYF
NA TRBD1 TRBJ1-2 TRBV27 TGTGCCAGCAGTTTATGGGGGACAGGGGTCCTGGGGCTTACTAGCGGCTACACCTTC CASSLWGTGVLGLTSGYTF
few NA TRBJ2-7 TRBV5-1 TGCGCCAGCAGCTTGGGTGGGGCGAGTGGCGAGCAGTACTTC CASSLGGASGEQYF
NA NA TRBJ1-3 TRBV7-6 TGTGCCAGCAGCTTAGCGGCACGAGAGAACACCATATATTTT CASSLAARENTIYF
NA TRBD1 TRBJ2-7 TRBV19 TGTGCCAGTAGTTTCGGGAAGACAGGGGGAGGGTACGAGCAGTACTTC CASSFGKTGGGYEQYF
NA NA TRBJ1-2 TRBV7-9 TGTGCCAGCAGCTTATTGGCAGGGTATAACTATGGCTACACCTTC CASSLLAGYNYGYTF
few NA TRBJ1-1 TRBV27 TGTGCCAGCAGCACAAAAAGCACTTTTGAAGCTTTCTTT CASSTKSTFEAFF
NA NA TRBJ2-3 TRBV5-6 TGTGCCAGCAGCTTCGGACTCTCTAGCACAGATACGCAGTATTTT CASSFGLSSTDTQYF
NA TRBD2 TRBJ2-1 TRBV4-2 TGTGCCAGCAGCCAAGCCGTTAGCGGGGGTGACAATGAGCAGTTCTTC CASSQAVSGGDNEQFF
NA TRBD1 TRBJ2-5 TRBV18 TGTGCCAGCTCACCCATGGGACAGCTGGAGACCCAGTACTTC CASSPMGQLETQYF
NA TRBD1 TRBJ2-7 TRBV4-1 TGCGCCAGCAGCCAAGCGGCCGGACAGGGTGCAGGCGAGCAGTACTTC CASSQAAGQGAGEQYF
NA NA TRBJ1-4 TRBV18 TGTGCCAGCTCACCTCGTCTGGGGGGGAATGAAAAACTGTTTTTT CASSPRLGGNEKLFF
NA TRBD1 TRBJ1-5 TRBV5-1 TGCGCCAGCAGCTTGACAGGGGAACAGCCCCAGCATTTT CASSLTGEQPQHF
NA TRBD2 TRBJ2-3 TRBV5-6 TGTGCCAGCAGCTTGACTAGCGGGGGGTTAACAGATACGCAGTATTTT CASSLTSGGLTDTQYF
NA NA TRBJ1-2 TRBV6-5 TGTGCCAGCACCCCTGGGCGCGGCTACACCTTC CASTPGRGYTF
NA NA TRBJ2-1 TRBV9 TGTGCCAGCAGCTCCCAGGGGCTCGACAATGAGCAGTTCTTC CASSSQGLDNEQFF
NA TRBD1 TRBJ1-2 TRBV6-5 TGTGCCAGCAGTTCCCCCCCCCAGGGGGCCTATGGCTACACCTTC CASSSPPQGAYGYTF
once TRBD1 TRBJ2-7 TRBV7-8 TGTGCCAGCAGCTTACCGGACAGGATATACGAGCAGTACTTC CASSLPDRIYEQYF
NA NA TRBJ1-2 TRBV5-4 TGTGCCAGCAGCGCAAGGACAGAGTGGGACTATGGCTACACCTTC CASSARTEWDYGYTF
NA NA TRBJ1-1 TRBV11-2 TGTGCCAGCAGCCCCAATTGGCAGCGATCGTTGGCTGAAGCTTTCTTT CASSPNWQRSLAEAFF
once TRBD1 TRBJ1-1 TRBV5-1 TGCGCCAGCAGCGCAAGGACAGGGGGAGGTGCTTTCTTT CASSARTGGGAFF
NA NA TRBJ2-7 TRBV13 TGTGCCAGCAGCCCAGGGCGATACGAGCAGTACTTC CASSPGRYEQYF
NA NA TRBJ1-2 TRBV5-1 TGCGCCAGCAGCTTGGGGGACGCCAGGGTATCGACTAATTATGGCTACACCTTC CASSLGDARVSTNYGYTF
NA TRBD2 TRBJ2-1 TRBV6-5 TGTGCCAGCAGACTAGCGGGGGGACTTAATGAGCAGTTCTTC CASRLAGGLNEQFF
once TRBD1 TRBJ2-7 TRBV2 TGTGCCAGCAGTGCATTAAGGACAGGGGCGCAGTACTTC CASSALRTGAQYF
NA NA TRBJ2-3 TRBV18 TGTGCCAGCTCACCCCTCGGAGATACGCAGTATTTT CASSPLGDTQYF